This TCR beta chain is from a study of T-cell reconstitution after alpha-beta-depleted transplantation in children. Unique molecular identifiers were used in preparing the TCRbeta library. TCRdb analysed the PCR reads with MiXCR anew, one entry per CDR3 protein. The data contain 330,000 or so distinct CDR3 sequences, around 9.1% of them singletons. This clonotype was detected only a few times. Germline V gene data show CDR1 as DFQATT and CDR2 as SNEGSKA (reference sequence). There are 13 residues in the CDR3. This clonotype originated in a boy under two years old with acute myeloid leukemia, due to receive a stem cell transplant. The sample was PBMCs, taken before TCRalphabeta/CD19-depleted stem cell transplant. The chain couples TRBV20-1 to TRBJ2-1; weak D call: TRBD2 (5 bases). This CDR3 reads CRAAGNSYNEQFF. CDR3 nucleotides: TGCAGAGCTGCGGGCAATTCCTACAATGAGCAGTTCTTC.